This T cell receptor (beta chain) comes out of a study of T cell responses to AZD1222 COVID-19 vaccine (dated by TCRdb to about 2021). Context from the whole study: AZD1222 recipients given second doses at about 4 weeks or at about 12 weeks were pooled, since spike-specific TCR depth and breadth were not found to differ between the two schedules. A total of just over 230 trial participants underwent TCR sequencing, of whom about 210 had received two doses of AZD1222 and roughly 26 had received two doses of the MenACWY control vaccine. Trial participants were enrolled by age into subgroups of 18-55, 56-69 and 70-plus years, and around 150, 28 and 57 TCR-sequenced participants, respectively, were included in these subgroups. Overall study outcomes, separate from this receptor: Only five or six AZD1222 recipients were SARS-CoV-2 seropositive at baseline, limiting conclusions about previously exposed vaccinees. Participants were mostly white British and included more females than males, and it was suggested by the authors that clonal diversity may have been underestimated. No day 14 peak-response samples were available, so repertoires were characterized only after the peak T cell response. Epitopes outside the regions mutated in the B.1.351 and B.1.1.7 variants were reportedly recognized by nearly half of the unique spike-specific TCRs. A significant rise in spike-specific TCR breadth and depth was observed after two AZD1222 doses relative to day 0 and relative to MenACWY recipients. In the small 56-69-year group, the increase in depth fell short of significance, most likely because of low power. Vaccine-associated CD4 TCRs spanned the whole spike protein, with dominant responses in regions 160-218 and 743-854.

Read against the paper, the sample's time point label means: baseline before first vaccination. Vaccinee samples came from UK trials COV001 and COV002, including a single-blind randomized controlled phase 2/3 trial of AZD1222 (ChAdOx1 nCoV-19) in healthy adults. Trial participant PBMC samples were collected at day 0 and day 28 after the second dose for TCRbeta chain sequencing. V and J lose 3 bases and 2 bases, and a span of 8 bases separates them. CDR1 and CDR2, looked up from the germline V gene (reference sequence), are DFQATT and SNEGSKA. The CDR3 holds 12 amino acids from the cysteine to the phenylalanine. The only DNA kept is the CDR3, 36 bases in frame from the first base. A remark on this clone: What this receptor recognizes is not known. One base away there is no much larger clone; base qualities are not given.

The CDR3 regions of human TCRbeta chains were analyzed by immunosequencing. The study's processing was this. Repertoire TCRs were matched against a reference library of SARS-CoV-2-specific TCRs generated with the MIRA antigen-specificity platform. Breadth meant the fraction of unique TCRs that were SARS-CoV-2-associated, whereas depth meant the fraction of total T cells that were SARS-CoV-2-associated. Using the MIRA data, each spike-specific TCR was assigned both to the spike region to which the TCR was reactive and to a CD4 or CD8 class. Log10-transformed breadth and depth values were compared by one-way ANOVA with Sidak's multiple comparisons tests. Drawn from immuneACCESS, this table holds only the in-frame rearrangements with V and J called that TCRdb kept. Clones are partly lost; checked studies trace under half to an unresolved V gene and leave the rest unexplained. The V and J calls and clone size come from that table; D and trimming were worked out from the DNA. A total of about 130,000 clones appear in this sample, over 85% of them only once. Approximately 4.9% of the sample is taken by the ten largest.

The chain is made from TRBV20-1 and TRBJ2-7, with the D gene call left open. This sample comprised peripheral blood, obtained on day 0 of AZD1222 vaccination. The TCR originated in an adult in good health. The DNA sequence follows: TGCAGTGCTAGTGACAACCCCTACGAGCAGTACTTC. This encodes CSASDNPYEQYF.